Each of the 27 T cell receptor beta chains below was sequenced from the same sample in a study of CD8 T cells in ankylosing spondylitis. The antigens of these receptors remain unknown. MiXCR, applied by TCRdb to the 5' RACE reads, yields one record per CDR3 protein. The sample has 470,000 or so distinct CDR3 sequences, roughly 25% seen once. General observations from the study: Seemingly distinctive of ankylosing spondylitis blood was a TCR beta motif formed by eight highly homologous variants.

Specimen: blood, either unsorted or a sorted T cell fraction (not recorded which). These receptors originate from a male donor with ankylosing spondylitis.

The table lists this clonotype with a few counts. The chain employs TRBV5-1 and TRBJ2-6, with D maybe TRBD2 (5 bases). V dropped 6 bases and J dropped 0 bases, with 13 bases sitting between them. Germline V lookup: CDR1 SGHRS, CDR2 YFSETQ. CDR3 length: 16 residues. DNA of the CDR3: TGCGCCAGCAACAAAGAGGGAAACTCTGGGGCCAACGTCCTGACTTTC. It encodes CASNKEGNSGANVLTF.

V gene TRBV20-1 combines with J gene TRBJ2-7, with D possibly being TRBD2 (5 bases). The V gene's germline CDR1 is DFQATT and CDR2 SNEGSKA (reference sequence). CDR3 length: 13 amino acids. The V end lost 1 base, the J end lost 0 bases, and 7 bases lay between the germline ends. In DNA form, the CDR3 reads TGCAGTGCTAGAGTAGGGAGCTCCTACGAGCAGTACGTC. Translated: CSARVGSSYEQYV.

The rearrangement joins TRBV5-1 to TRBJ1-2; D possibly corresponds to TRBD1 (6 bases). CDR1 and CDR2 (germline): SGHRS, YFSETQ. Trimming took off 4 bases at V and 0 bases at J, with 7 bases between the two ends. CDR3 length equals 13 residues. The CDR3 DNA is TGCGCCAGCAGCGGACAGACTAACTATGGCTACACCTTC. Amino acids: CASSGQTNYGYTF.

This clonotype showed up just a few times. The chain combines TRBV3-1 with TRBJ2-4; TRBD1 is a possible D gene (5 bases). Germline lookup yields CDR1 LGHDT and CDR2 YNNKEL (reference sequence). The CDR3 is 15 amino acids. The V gene lost 1 base and the J gene lost 5 bases, with 12 bases spanning the gap. CDR3 DNA: TGTGCCAGCAGCCAAGGTTCGAAGGGGCAAAACATTCAGTACTTC. It codes for CASSQGSKGQNIQYF.

In this sample, this clonotype turned up a few times. The chain combines TRBV29-1 with TRBJ1-1, with D tentatively TRBD1 (5 bases). Germline assignment: CDR1 SQVTM and CDR2 ANQGSEA. Between the trimmed V and J ends, which lost 7 bases and 1 base, there was a span of 13 bases. There are 13 residues in the CDR3. The CDR3 DNA follows: TGCAGCGCTACCAGGGATCGGAACACTGAAGCTTTCTTT. Its protein is CSATRDRNTEAFF.

The sample holds a few counts of this clonotype. The rearrangement links TRBV20-1 to TRBJ2-1; 8 nucleotides match TRBD2. V was pared by 2 bases and J by 6 bases, with 6 bases of the junction left unmatched. The CDR3 contains 14 residues. The germline gives CDR1 DFQATT, CDR2 SNEGSKA (reference sequence). This CDR3 is CSARIHGTSNEQFF. CDR3 nucleotide sequence: TGCAGTGCTAGAATCCACGGGACTAGCAATGAGCAGTTCTTC.

The V call is TRBV27, the J call TRBJ2-1; either TRBD1 or TRBD2 may fit D (5 bases each). The CDR3 loop spans 17 amino acids. The germline V gene encodes CDR1 MNHEY and CDR2 SMNVEV (reference sequence). Trimming took off 5 bases at V and 1 base at J, with 18 bases between the two ends. The CDR3 reads CASSPRPTAESYNEQFF. The CDR3, as DNA: TGTGCCAGCAGTCCCCGCCCGACAGCGGAGTCCTACAATGAGCAGTTCTTC.

The chain couples TRBV7-2 to TRBJ1-1, with D maybe TRBD1 (6 bases). The CDR3 is 14 amino acids. V was cut by 1 base and J by 4 bases, with 10 bases left in between. Germline V gives CDR1 SGHTA, CDR2 FQGNSA. The CDR3 here is CASSLDQGLTEAFF. CDR3 coding DNA: TGTGCCAGCAGCTTAGATCAGGGGCTCACTGAAGCTTTCTTT.

This clonotype was counted a few times. V usage is TRBV2 and J usage is TRBJ2-1; no definite D call. This CDR3 contains 15 residues. From germline, CDR1 is SNHLY and CDR2 FYNNEI. Trimming stripped 1 base from V and 4 bases from J, with 11 bases between. The CDR3 region is CASSEGRISYNEQFF. The CDR3 region has the DNA TGTGCCAGCAGTGAAGGGCGGATCTCATACAATGAGCAGTTCTTC.

The gene calls are TRBV20-1 and TRBJ2-6, with TRBD2 matching 10 bases. The V and J ends lost 5 bases and 0 bases, in that order; junction bases with no gene match: 7. Looked up from germline, CDR1 is DFQATT and CDR2 is SNEGSKA (reference sequence). This CDR3 region has 17 residues. CDR3 protein: CSAWRTSGSSGANVLTF. The CDR3 nucleotides are TGCAGTGCTTGGAGGACTAGCGGTAGCTCTGGGGCCAACGTCCTGACTTTC.

This sequence joins TRBV20-1 and TRBJ2-2; weak D call: TRBD1 (6 bases). Trimming pared 6 bases from V and 6 bases from J, leaving 20 bases between. Germline CDR1 reads DFQATT; CDR2 reads SNEGSKA (reference sequence). The CDR3 spans 15 residues. The CDR3 nucleotides read TGCAGTGCAGACAATCAGGGGTCTAGGGCCGGGGAGCTGTTTTTT. Protein sequence: CSADNQGSRAGELFF.

The CDR3 region is CASSQPDRPYEQYV. CDR3 nucleotide sequence: TGTGCCAGCAGCCAACCCGACAGGCCCTACGAGCAGTACGTC. The rearrangement joins TRBV3-1 to TRBJ2-7; a possible D gene is TRBD1 (6 bases). Germline V CDR1 and CDR2: LGHDT, YNNKEL (reference sequence). Trimming shortened V by 2 bases and J by 2 bases, and 10 bases separated the two germline ends. The CDR3 covers 14 residues.

This chain joins TRBV10-1 and TRBJ1-2; 7 bases are shared with TRBD1. Germline values: CDR1 WNHNN, CDR2 SYGVQD (reference sequence). The junction had 20 bases not matched to a gene; V was cut back by 6 bases and J by 4 bases. This CDR3 comprises 18 residues. The CDR3, as DNA: TGCGCCAGCAGAGCCACCGGGACAGTACACTCCTTTAGCTATGGCTACACCTTC. Amino acids: CASRATGTVHSFSYGYTF.

The chain has TRBV12-3 or TRBV12-4 and TRBJ1-5; 11 bases are a match to TRBD1. V lost 7 bases to trimming and J lost 5 bases; unmatched junction nucleotides: 4. CDR3 length: 14 residues. The CDR3 DNA reads TGTGCCAGCACCAGGACAGGGGGCCATCAGCCCCAGCATTTT. This gives the protein CASTRTGGHQPQHF.

This clonotype was found a few times. DNA for the CDR3: TGTGCCAGCAGCTTTCTAGCGGGAGTCACAGATACGCAGTATTTT. It translates to CASSFLAGVTDTQYF. The J gene is TRBJ2-3, the V gene TRBV2; TRBD2 matches at 10 bases. J lost 2 bases, V lost 6 bases, and 5 bases had no gene match. The CDR3 contains 15 residues. CDR1 is SNHLY, CDR2 FYNNEI, per germline.

The chain recombines TRBV24-1 with TRBJ2-1; D not certain. V was pared by 3 bases and J by 0 bases, with 11 bases between. Germline values: CDR1 KGHDR, CDR2 SFDVKD. The CDR3 is 16 amino acids. The CDR3 DNA follows: TGTGCCACCAGTGATGTAGTCGCTAGCTCCTACAATGAGCAGTTCTTC. This encodes CATSDVVASSYNEQFF.

The V call is TRBV28, the J call TRBJ1-3; D ambiguous. This CDR3 has 16 residues. Germline V gives CDR1 MDHEN, CDR2 SYDVKM. V lost 6 bases, J lost 0 bases, and 15 bases lay in between. CDR3: CASREPSPGSGNTIYF. CDR3 sequence (DNA): TGTGCCAGCAGAGAACCCTCACCGGGCTCTGGAAACACCATATATTTT. The full variable domain, in which reference TRBV28 and TRBJ1-3 provide the parts outside the CDR3, is DVKVTQSSRYLVKRTGEKVFLECVQDMDHENMFWYRQDPGLGLRLIYFSYDVKMKEKGDIPEGYSVSREKKERFSLILESASTNQTSMYLCASREPSPGSGNTIYFGEGSWLTVV.

The table lists this clonotype with a few counts. CDR3 nucleotide sequence: TGTGCCACCAGTGATCCTCGACAGGGTATGGCTGAAAAACTGTTTTTT. This sequence encodes CATSDPRQGMAEKLFF. The chain couples TRBV24-1 to TRBJ1-4, with TRBD1 identical over 7 bases. Germline V gene lookup returns CDR1 KGHDR and CDR2 SFDVKD. The trim removed 3 bases at V and 7 bases at J, leaving 10 bases unmatched. The CDR3 sequence is 16 residues long.

The rearrangement uses TRBV20-1 and TRBJ2-5; 7 bases align to TRBD2. This CDR3 is 15 amino acids long. V was pared by 2 bases and J by 7 bases, with 13 bases of the junction left unmatched. Germline CDR1 and CDR2: DFQATT and SNEGSKA (reference sequence). The CDR3 here is CSARTLAGVYGTQYF. Here the CDR3 DNA reads TGCAGTGCTAGAACCCTTGCGGGAGTATATGGGACCCAGTACTTC.

The chain has TRBV5-1 and TRBJ2-3; 12 bases are a match to TRBD2. CDR1 is SGHRS and CDR2 is YFSETQ in the germline V gene. The CDR3 sequence is 14 residues long. V gave up 7 bases and J gave up 8 bases; unmatched junction bases: 8. The CDR3 sequence: CASGGLAGPGTQYF. DNA of the CDR3: TGCGCCAGCGGTGGACTAGCGGGGCCTGGTACGCAGTATTTT.

This clonotype was picked up a small number of times. CDR3: CASSPTQGDTQYF. In DNA, the CDR3 is TGTGCCAGCAGCCCGACTCAGGGGGATACGCAGTATTTT. The chain couples TRBV7-9 to TRBJ2-3; TRBD1 might be the D (6 bases). Between the trimmed V and J ends, which lost 5 bases and 6 bases, there was a span of 12 bases. This CDR3 region has 13 residues. The germline gives CDR1 SEHNR, CDR2 FQNEAQ (reference sequence).

The table lists this clonotype with many counts. The gene calls are TRBV7-2 and TRBJ2-1, with 13 nucleotides matching TRBD2. The CDR3 consists of 15 residues. CDR1 SGHTA and CDR2 FQGNSA come from the germline V gene. Unmatched junction bases numbered 1, after V lost 4 bases and J lost 4 bases. CDR3 in DNA: TGTGCCAGCAGCTCGGGACTAGCGGGATACAATGAGCAGTTCTTC. This gives the protein CASSSGLAGYNEQFF.

The rearrangement joins TRBV5-1 to TRBJ2-1; D ambiguous. This CDR3 region has 14 residues. The germline gives CDR1 SGHRS, CDR2 YFSETQ. Trimming cost V 1 base and J 4 bases, with 9 bases left between them. The CDR3 loop is CASSLLGLYNEQFF. CDR3 coding DNA: TGCGCCAGCAGCTTGTTGGGTCTATACAATGAGCAGTTCTTC.

This clonotype was counted between two and nine times. The chain has TRBV7-8 and TRBJ1-2; weak D call: TRBD1 (6 bases). CDR3 length: 16 residues. The V and J ends lost 0 bases and 6 bases respectively, with 17 bases between them. CDR1 is SGHVS, CDR2 FQNEAQ, per germline. The CDR3 bases are TGTGCCAGCAGCTTAGCGGCAGGGGAAGGTTTCAATGGCTACACCTTC. Encoded protein: CASSLAAGEGFNGYTF.

This clonotype was detected a few times. The J gene is TRBJ2-1, the V gene TRBV27, with TRBD2 matching 7 bases. Germline-derived CDR1 and CDR2 are MNHEY and SMNVEV (reference sequence). The V and J ends lost 4 bases and 4 bases, in that order; junction bases with no gene match: 10. The CDR3 covers 16 residues. The CDR3 DNA follows: TGTGCCAGCAGTTACGCAGGCGGGAGTACGTACAATGAGCAGTTCTTC. It translates to CASSYAGGSTYNEQFF.

The sample holds a few counts of this clonotype. The chain has TRBV30 and TRBJ2-3; D may correspond to TRBD1 or TRBD2 (5 bases each). The CDR3 length is 14 residues. Trimming pared 4 bases from V and 0 bases from J, leaving 11 bases between. The germline gives CDR1 GTSNPN, CDR2 SVGIG (reference sequence). For the CDR3, the DNA is TGTGCCTGGACGAGGGGCAGTAGCACAGATACGCAGTATTTT. Amino acid sequence: CAWTRGSSTDTQYF.

This clonotype was observed a few times. The chain uses TRBV3-1 and TRBJ2-7; TRBD1 agrees at 8 bases. The CDR3 totals 18 residues. Germline values: CDR1 LGHDT, CDR2 YNNKEL (reference sequence). Losses at the gene ends were 4 bases for V and 1 base for J; bases not matched to a gene: 15. CDR3 coding DNA: TGTGCCAGCAGCCTCTTGGACAGGGAAGGTCTTAGGTCCTACGAGCAGTACGTC. Protein sequence: CASSLLDREGLRSYEQYV.